Following are 11 T cell receptor beta chains from one sample sequenced in a study of glioma-infiltrating T cells after dendritic cell vaccination. TCRdb keeps only in-frame clones here, not all; method: immunoSEQ multiplex PCR. The sample yields around 72,000 clones, 81% seen once. The source was blood, collected before dendritic cell vaccination. The receptors were gathered from a human donor with glioblastoma.

The chain uses TRBV11-3 and TRBJ2-3, with TRBD1 matching 12 bases. The CDR3 consists of 17 residues. After removal of 5 bases from V and 1 base from J, the junction contained 7 bases not matched to a gene. Germline V gene data show CDR1 as SGHNT and CDR2 as YENEEA. CDR3 region: CASSLGDRGRGTDTQYF. The DNA for the CDR3 is TGTGCCAGCAGCCTTGGGGACAGGGGGCGAGGCACAGATACGCAGTATTTT.

J is TRBJ2-1 and V is TRBV4-1; perhaps TRBD2 as D (5 bases). The CDR3 is 15 amino acids. V shed 1 base and J shed 9 bases, with 16 bases lying between them. Germline V gene lookup returns CDR1 MGHRA and CDR2 YSYEKL. CDR3 nucleotide sequence: TGCGCCAGCAGCCAAGGGCCCGGGAACAACGGTGAGCAGTTCTTC. Amino acid sequence: CASSQGPGNNGEQFF.

This chain connects TRBV5-4 to TRBJ1-1; TRBD1 matches 8 bases. CDR1 is SGHNT, CDR2 YYREEE, per germline (reference sequence). The CDR3 spans 14 residues. J lost 0 bases, V lost 5 bases, and 3 bases had no gene match. The CDR3, as DNA: TGTGCCAGCAGAGCGACAGGGGTGAACACTGAAGCTTTCTTT. It specifies CASRATGVNTEAFF.

V gene TRBV18 combines with J gene TRBJ2-3; no clear D gene. This CDR3 contains 14 residues. Between the trimmed V and J ends, which lost 0 bases and 0 bases, there was a span of 4 bases. Germline CDR1 and CDR2: KGHSH and LQKENI. As DNA, the CDR3 is TGTGCCAGCTCACCACCCGAGAGCACAGATACGCAGTATTTT. The encoded protein is CASSPPESTDTQYF.

V is TRBV29-1 and J is TRBJ1-2; TRBD1 is a possible D gene (5 bases). The germline V gene has CDR1 SQVTM and CDR2 ANQGSEA. The germline V and J ends were trimmed by 7 bases and 6 bases, with 12 bases remaining between them. This CDR3 spans 11 amino acids. CDR3 bases: TGCAGCGGTGCGGAGGGACATGGCTACACCTTC. Residues: CSGAEGHGYTF.

The chain is built from TRBV6-5 and TRBJ2-5; 10 positions agree with TRBD2. V dropped 6 bases and J dropped 5; count of bases not matched to a gene: 9. The CDR3 totals 15 residues. Germline-derived CDR1 and CDR2 are MNHEY and SVGAGI. This CDR3 is CASSPASGGFETQYF. In DNA, the CDR3 is TGTGCCAGCAGCCCCGCTAGCGGGGGCTTTGAGACCCAGTACTTC.

The chain employs TRBV19 and TRBJ1-3; 8 bases align to TRBD1. The CDR3 spans 15 residues. Germline V gene lookup returns CDR1 LNHDA and CDR2 SQIVND (reference sequence). V shed 4 bases and J 8 bases; nucleotides not matched to a gene: 10. The CDR3 sequence: CASSNPRTGPDTIYF. The CDR3, as DNA: TGTGCCAGTAGTAACCCTCGGACAGGGCCGGACACCATATATTTT.

This chain connects TRBV7-7 to TRBJ2-2, with D unclear. From germline, CDR1 is SSHAT and CDR2 FNYEAQ (reference sequence). V was trimmed by 5 bases and J by 5 bases, leaving 12 bases between them. The CDR3 has 14 amino acids. DNA for the CDR3: TGTGCCAGCAGCATTGACACGAGTACCGGGGAGCTGTTTTTT. Encoded protein: CASSIDTSTGELFF.

The genes are TRBV13 and TRBJ1-1, with TRBD1 as a possible D gene (5 bases). The CDR3 spans 11 residues. The germline V gene has CDR1 PRHDT and CDR2 FYEKMQ (reference sequence). Trimming removed 10 bases from V and 5 bases from J, with 11 bases in between. CDR3 protein: CATWGGTEAFF. CDR3 sequence (DNA): TGTGCCACCTGGGGCGGAACTGAAGCTTTCTTT. Complete variable domain (other parts from reference TRBV13 and TRBJ1-1): AAGVIQSPRHLIKEKRETATLKCYPIPRHDTVYWYQQGPGQDPQFLISFYEKMQSDKGSIPDRFSAQQFSDYHSELNMSSLELGDSALYFCATWGGTEAFFGQGTRLTVV.

The chain recombines TRBV2 with TRBJ2-7; D gene ambiguous. The germline V and J ends were trimmed by 4 bases and 3 bases, with 16 bases remaining between them. Germline-derived CDR1 and CDR2 are SNHLY and FYNNEI. This CDR3 has 15 amino acids. The CDR3 DNA follows: TGTGCCAGCAGTGCAGAACCGGAGACCTTCTACGAGCAGTACTTC. Residues: CASSAEPETFYEQYF. The full variable domain, with the rest looked up from reference TRBV2 and TRBJ2-7, is EPEVTQTPSHQVTQMGQEVILRCVPISNHLYFYWYRQILGQKVEFLVSFYNNEISEKSEIFDDQFSVERPDGSNFTLKIRSTKLEDSAMYFCASSAEPETFYEQYFGPGTRLTVT.

The chain employs TRBV7-6 and TRBJ2-3, with 10 bases identical to TRBD2. Trimming took 5 bases from V and 3 from J; bases not matched to a gene: 11. The germline V gene has CDR1 SGHVS and CDR2 FNYEAQ. The CDR3 is 17 amino acids. The CDR3, as DNA: TGTGCCAGCAGCCCACCCCTAGCGGGGGATCGTACAGATACGCAGTATTTT. Its protein is CASSPPLAGDRTDTQYF.